This T cell receptor beta chain was observed in a study of T cells in Graves' hyperthyroidism and ophthalmopathy. TCR beta CDR3 sequences were amplified from RNA transcripts. Initially, a first-round RT-PCR of the TCR CDR3 employed the HTBI primer set. TCRdb used MiXCR to reprocess the multiplex PCR reads, holding one entry per CDR3 protein. The sample lists 500,000 to 750,000 distinct CDR3 sequences, 15% to 19% occurring once. CDR1 and CDR2 (germline): MDHEN, SYDVKM. V gave up 2 bases and J gave up 5 bases; unmatched junction bases: 10. This CDR3 is 16 amino acids long. This clonotype showed up many times.

Sequenced: blood. The TCR was taken from a woman under 40 with Graves' hyperthyroidism. This rearrangement joins TRBV28 to TRBJ1-2; TRBD1 matches at 8 bases. CDR3 sequence: CASSLDVTGGAYGYTF. CDR3 sequence (DNA): TGTGCCAGCAGTTTAGACGTCACAGGGGGTGCGTATGGCTACACCTTC.